This TCR beta chain was captured by sequencing in a study of vaccination and CD4 T cells after COVID-19. Study in general: According to the study, participants were given two doses of BNT162b2 or mRNA-1273 vaccine.

Treatment of the sample: roughly 10-day PBMC culture with coronavirus spike peptide pools or control peptides (ViraFEST assay). At the Johns Hopkins FTIC core, DNA taken from cultured CD4+ T cells was sequenced by way of the Oncomine TCR Beta short-read assay. One entry per CDR3 protein, called by TCRdb with MiXCR from the PCR reads. The table has some 16,000 distinct CDR3 sequences, about 53% seen once. The V end lost 4 bases, the J end lost 4 bases, and 13 bases lay between the germline ends. This CDR3 is built from 14 residues. Germline CDR1 and CDR2: WNHNN and SYGVQD (reference sequence). As regards this clonotype: Its antigen is not identified.

This chain connects TRBV10-1 to TRBJ1-2; no reliable D call. Material: cultured CD4+ T cells from blood, obtained after SARS-CoV-2 vaccination. The TCR comes from a human donor with COVID-19. Written as DNA, the CDR3 is TGCGCCAGCAGTGTCACAGAAACCTCCTATGGCTACACCTTC. It codes for CASSVTETSYGYTF.